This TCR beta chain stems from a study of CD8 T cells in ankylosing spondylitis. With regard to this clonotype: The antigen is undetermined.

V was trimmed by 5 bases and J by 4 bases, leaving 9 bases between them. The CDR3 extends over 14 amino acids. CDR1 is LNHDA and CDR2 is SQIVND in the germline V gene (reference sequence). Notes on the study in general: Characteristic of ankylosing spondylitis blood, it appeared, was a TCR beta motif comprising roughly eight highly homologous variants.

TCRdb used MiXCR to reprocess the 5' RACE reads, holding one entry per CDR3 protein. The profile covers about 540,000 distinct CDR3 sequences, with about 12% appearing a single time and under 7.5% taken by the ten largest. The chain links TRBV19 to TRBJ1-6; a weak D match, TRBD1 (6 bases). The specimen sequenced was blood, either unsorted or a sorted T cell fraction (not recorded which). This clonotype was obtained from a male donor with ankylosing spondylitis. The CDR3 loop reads CASSDRRYNSPLHF. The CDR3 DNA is TGTGCCAGTAGTGACAGGAGGTATAATTCACCCCTCCACTTT.